This T cell receptor beta chain stems from a study of shared clonotypes between healthy human individuals. General study results and limits: Incompleteness in sorted-subset sequencing, despite large depth, was shown by rarefaction. Several donors held about 5% of naive CD4 clonotypes in common. Investigators collected only blood, and repertoires in tissues likely differ.

TCRdb's table, derived via immunoSEQ multiplex PCR, lists solely in-frame clones and lacks some. This table holds about 2 million clones, about 95% found once. CDR3 size: 13 residues. Germline-derived CDR1 and CDR2 are SGHDN and FVKESK. V was pared by 1 base and J by 0 bases, with 4 bases between. CD8 cells regarded as naive lacked CD45RO, were positively chosen for CCR7, and omitted terminally differentiated effector memory CD45RA+ cells. As to this clone: Its antigen is undetermined. Other DNA sequences in the sample encode the same CDR3.

Sequencing used naive CD8+ T cells sorted from blood. V and J are TRBV14 and TRBJ2-7; D remains ambiguous. This TCR was sampled from a man younger than 30 in good health. DNA for the CDR3: TGTGCCAGCAGCCAAGGCTCCTCCTACGAGCAGTACTTC. This sequence encodes CASSQGSSYEQYF.